This T cell receptor (beta chain) came from a study of shared clonotypes between healthy human individuals. The overall study: For every donor, three CD4 naive, three CD4 memory, two CD8 naive and one CD8 memory plates were used.

Study outcomes and limitations: Generation probability values for non-shared clonotypes were lower than those for clonotypes shared by all four donors.

A note on this clone: What it binds is unknown.

Trimming shortened V by 0 bases and J by 5 bases, and 14 bases separated the two germline ends. The germline CDR1 and CDR2 sequences are SGHNT and YYREEE (reference sequence). The CDR3 runs 15 residues. Repertoires were generated with immunoSEQ multiplex PCR, while TCRdb's copy carries only in-frame clones and drops some. The sample has 2 million to 3 million clones; just over 90% are singletons. The clonotype originates from a man aged 18 to 30 in good health. The chain uses TRBV5-4 and TRBJ1-1; D might be TRBD1 (5 bases). Material for sequencing was naive CD4+ T cells sorted from blood. The sample's subset: CD45RA+ positively selected. As DNA, the CDR3 is TGTGCCAGCAGCTTGGATACGGGGGTGGCTACTGAAGCTTTCTTT. It yields the protein CASSLDTGVATEAFF. The variable domain in full, with the rest retrieved from reference TRBV5-4 and TRBJ1-1, is ETGVTQSPTHLIKTRGQQVTLRCSSQSGHNTVSWYQQALGQGPQFIFQYYREEENGRGNFPPRFSGLQFPNYSSELNVNALELDDSALYLCASSLDTGVATEAFFGQGTRLTVV.